One sample yielded the 22 T cell receptor beta chains listed below, sequenced in a study of blood T cell repertoires in COVID-19. Data came from immunoSEQ multiplex PCR; TCRdb stores just in-frame clones and leaves some out. The table includes a few hundred thousand clones, just over 85% detected once. The sample consisted of PBMCs or T cells enriched from blood (not recorded which). The source of these receptors is a woman between 18 and 29 years old who had recovered from COVID-19.

Ten or more counts support this clone. This sequence joins TRBV5-5 and TRBJ2-7; 8 bases are a match to TRBD1. CDR1 and CDR2 (germline): SGHKS, YYEKEE (reference sequence). The CDR3 covers 15 residues. The trim removed 5 bases at V and 1 base at J, leaving 8 bases unmatched. The CDR3 is CASRNYGQGSYEQYF. The CDR3 coding sequence is TGTGCCAGCAGGAACTATGGACAGGGTTCCTACGAGCAGTACTTC.

This chain connects TRBV29-1 to TRBJ1-3, with no clear D. The ends were cut back, 2 bases at V and 4 bases at J, with 3 bases in the middle. CDR1 and CDR2 from the germline V gene are SQVTM and ANQGSEA. CDR3 size: 11 residues. The CDR3 nucleotides are TGCAGCGTTGAACAGGGAAACACCATATATTTT. Amino acids: CSVEQGNTIYF.

This sequence joins TRBV27 and TRBJ1-3; 8 nucleotides align to TRBD1. This CDR3 has 21 residues. V trimming: 3 bases; J trimming: 3 bases; junction bases outside the gene matches: 22. The V gene's germline CDR1 is MNHEY and CDR2 SMNVEV (reference sequence). The CDR3 nucleotides are TGTGCCAGCAGTTTTAGCGGCGGGGGCCGGACAGGGCAAGGTGGTGGAAACACCATATATTTT. This sequence encodes CASSFSGGGRTGQGGGNTIYF.

The chain carries TRBV18 and TRBJ1-3, with D unclear. Germline values: CDR1 KGHSH, CDR2 LQKENI. V lost 2 bases, J lost 0 bases, and 8 bases lay in between. The CDR3 spans 15 residues. The CDR3 DNA reads as TGTGCCAGCTCACCAAATACCGGCTCTGGAAACACCATATATTTT. Translating gives CASSPNTGSGNTIYF. The variable domain in full, completed from reference TRBV18 and TRBJ1-3, reads NAGVMQNPRHLVRRRGQEARLRCSPMKGHSHVYWYRQLPEEGLKFMVYLQKENIIDESGMPKERFSAEFPKEGPSILRIQQVVRGDSAAYFCASSPNTGSGNTIYFGEGSWLTVV.

The J gene is TRBJ1-2, the V gene TRBV9; D remains unclear. The CDR3 is 12 residues long. The germline V and J ends were trimmed by 0 bases and 8 bases, with 8 bases remaining between them. Per germline, CDR1 SGDLS and CDR2 YYNGEE. The CDR3 DNA reads as TGTGCCAGCAGCGTAGCCCAACGGGGCTACACCTTC. Its translation: CASSVAQRGYTF.

This chain joins TRBV30 and TRBJ1-6, with a tentative D call TRBD1 (6 bases). The CDR3 contains 15 residues. The germline gives CDR1 GTSNPN, CDR2 SVGIG (reference sequence). The germline V and J ends were trimmed by 7 bases and 3 bases, with 16 bases remaining between them. Written as DNA, the CDR3 is TGTGCCTTGGATAGGGGCAGGGGCTATAATTCACCCCTCCACTTT. Protein sequence: CALDRGRGYNSPLHF. The full variable domain, completed using reference TRBV30 and TRBJ1-6, is SQTIHQWPATLVQPVGSPLSLECTVEGTSNPNLYWYRQAAGRGLQLLFYSVGIGQISSEVPQNLSASRPQDRQFILSSKKLLLSDSGFYLCALDRGRGYNSPLHFGNGTRLTVT.

The genes are TRBV12-3 or TRBV12-4 and TRBJ2-7; no clear D gene. V lost 1 base to trimming and J lost 0 bases, with 4 bases between them. CDR3 size: 13 residues. The CDR3 nucleotides are TGTGCCAGCAGTTTAGGGAGCTCCTACGAGCAGTACTTC. Residues: CASSLGSSYEQYF.

This clone was seen once. V and J are TRBV25-1 and TRBJ2-3; no reliable D call. The CDR3 has 15 amino acids. The germline CDR1 and CDR2 sequences are MGHDK and SYGVNS. Trimming cost V 6 bases and J 2 bases, with 15 bases left between them. CDR3 in amino acids: CASSPRHDFTDTQYF. The DNA for the CDR3 is TGTGCCAGCAGCCCCCGACACGATTTCACAGATACGCAGTATTTT.

This clone has only one observation. CDR3 coding DNA: TGTGCCAGCACTCTCAGCGAGCAAGTACCCTACGAGCAGTACTTC. Its translation: CASTLSEQVPYEQYF. The V and J genes are TRBV6-6 and TRBJ2-7; D gene uncertain. V dropped 7 bases and J dropped 2 bases, with 18 bases sitting between them. Germline assignment: CDR1 MNHNY and CDR2 SVGAGI (reference sequence). The CDR3 is 15 residues long.

The V call is TRBV5-1, the J call TRBJ2-1, with 7 bases fitting TRBD1. V was clipped by 4 bases and J by 0 bases; unmatched bases: 10. Germline V CDR1 and CDR2: SGHRS, YFSETQ. The CDR3 spans 17 residues. For the CDR3, the DNA is TGCGCCAGCAGCCGACCCCCGGCAGGGGGCTCCTACAATGAGCAGTTCTTC. The encoded protein is CASSRPPAGGSYNEQFF.

Concerning this clone itself: The same CDR3 also results from other DNA sequences found in this sample. The CDR3 DNA reads TGTGCCAGCAGCTTTACAGGGGGCAATCAGCCCCAGCATTTT. It is translated as CASSFTGGNQPQHF. V gene TRBV7-9 combines with J gene TRBJ1-5, with 7 bases that match TRBD1. The germline V gene encodes CDR1 SEHNR and CDR2 FQNEAQ (reference sequence). V trimming: 3 bases; J trimming: 2 bases; junction bases outside the gene matches: 1. The CDR3 has 14 residues.

This chain uses TRBV28 with TRBJ1-2; D is unclear. The V gene's germline CDR1 is MDHEN and CDR2 SYDVKM. The CDR3 is made up of 15 amino acids. V was trimmed by 6 bases and J by 4 bases, leaving 18 bases between them. The CDR3 DNA is TGTGCCAGCAGCCCCGGAACTAGTCCCTTCTATGGCTACACCTTC. Encoded protein: CASSPGTSPFYGYTF.

This sequence joins TRBV19 and TRBJ2-7; the D gene is possibly TRBD2 (5 bases). V was shortened by 3 bases and J by 2 bases, with 14 bases between the two germline ends. Per the germline V gene, CDR1 is LNHDA and CDR2 is SQIVND (reference sequence). The CDR3 loop spans 15 amino acids. CDR3 DNA: TGTGCCAGTAGTATTTGGCCTAGCCAAACCTACGAGCAGTACTTC. Protein: CASSIWPSQTYEQYF.

The genes are TRBV12-3 or TRBV12-4 and TRBJ1-5; no definite D call. This CDR3 has 13 residues. The ends were cut back, 5 bases at V and 7 bases at J, with 12 bases in the middle. The CDR3 DNA is TGTGCCAGCAGTCCCCGGGTCGGCCAGCCCCAGCATTTT. Its protein is CASSPRVGQPQHF.

The chain is built from TRBV6-5 and TRBJ2-1; D ambiguous. The CDR3 runs 15 residues. Trimming took off 5 bases at V and 2 bases at J, with 13 bases between the two ends. Germline V gene data show CDR1 as MNHEY and CDR2 as SVGAGI. CDR3: CASSRSLGAYNEQFF. CDR3 coding DNA: TGTGCCAGCAGTAGATCCCTAGGTGCCTACAATGAGCAGTTCTTC.

CDR3: CASSQDAFYFANTGELFF. The DNA for the CDR3 is TGCGCCAGCAGCCAAGATGCGTTCTATTTCGCGAACACCGGGGAGCTGTTTTTT. The chain recombines TRBV4-1 with TRBJ2-2; D is unresolved. V lost 0 bases, J lost 0 bases, and 14 bases lay in between. This CDR3 has 18 residues. Germline CDR1 is MGHRA and CDR2 is YSYEKL.

The chain links TRBV10-1 to TRBJ2-3; possible D gene TRBD2, 7 bases. V dropped 3 bases and J dropped 5 bases, with 21 bases sitting between them. Germline CDR1 WNHNN, CDR2 SYGVQD (reference sequence). The CDR3 sequence is 17 residues long. This CDR3 reads CASSDGGRGGVLDTQYF. As DNA, the CDR3 is TGCGCCAGCAGTGATGGGGGTCGCGGGGGCGTCTTAGATACGCAGTATTTT.

In its sample, this clone was seen a few times. The chain is built from TRBV7-2 and TRBJ2-2; no firm D call. The CDR3 runs to 15 residues. Trimming took off 5 bases at V and 6 bases at J, with 16 bases between the two ends. Per the germline V gene, CDR1 is SGHTA and CDR2 is FQGNSA. For the CDR3, the DNA is TGTGCCAGCAGCGTCGGGTCCGGCCTCCCCGGGGAGCTGTTTTTT. As protein: CASSVGSGLPGELFF.

V is TRBV4-2 and J is TRBJ2-3, with D possibly TRBD1 on 5 matching bases. CDR1 is LGHNA and CDR2 is YNFKEQ in the germline V gene. The CDR3 has 17 amino acids. The ends were cut back, 4 bases at V and 3 bases at J, with 20 bases in the middle. The CDR3 DNA is TGTGCCAGCAGCCCACTGAAGGACACCGAAGGGACAGATACGCAGTATTTT. It specifies CASSPLKDTEGTDTQYF.

This chain joins TRBV4-1 and TRBJ1-2, with 7 bases identical to TRBD1. V trimming: 1 base; J trimming: 1 base; junction bases outside the gene matches: 6. There are 16 residues in the CDR3. Per germline, CDR1 MGHRA and CDR2 YSYEKL. CDR3 bases: TGCGCCAGCAGCCAAGTAGGGACAGAGAGTAACTATGGCTACACCTTC. Amino acids: CASSQVGTESNYGYTF.

The gene calls are TRBV6-5 and TRBJ1-1, with TRBD1 as a possible D gene (6 bases). The length of the CDR3 is 12 residues. The germline gives CDR1 MNHEY, CDR2 SVGAGI. V shed 10 bases and J shed 6 bases, with 15 bases lying between them. This CDR3 reads CATRNRVSEAFF. In DNA, the CDR3 is TGTGCCACGAGAAACAGGGTCTCTGAAGCTTTCTTT.

This rearrangement joins TRBV6-5 to TRBJ1-2; a weak D match, TRBD1 (6 bases). Trimming cost V 10 bases and J 2 bases, with 20 bases left between them. Per the germline V gene, CDR1 is MNHEY and CDR2 is SVGAGI. CDR3 size: 15 residues. CDR3 residues: CATISQGGHNYGYTF. The CDR3 nucleotides read TGTGCCACCATCTCCCAAGGGGGTCACAACTATGGCTACACCTTC.